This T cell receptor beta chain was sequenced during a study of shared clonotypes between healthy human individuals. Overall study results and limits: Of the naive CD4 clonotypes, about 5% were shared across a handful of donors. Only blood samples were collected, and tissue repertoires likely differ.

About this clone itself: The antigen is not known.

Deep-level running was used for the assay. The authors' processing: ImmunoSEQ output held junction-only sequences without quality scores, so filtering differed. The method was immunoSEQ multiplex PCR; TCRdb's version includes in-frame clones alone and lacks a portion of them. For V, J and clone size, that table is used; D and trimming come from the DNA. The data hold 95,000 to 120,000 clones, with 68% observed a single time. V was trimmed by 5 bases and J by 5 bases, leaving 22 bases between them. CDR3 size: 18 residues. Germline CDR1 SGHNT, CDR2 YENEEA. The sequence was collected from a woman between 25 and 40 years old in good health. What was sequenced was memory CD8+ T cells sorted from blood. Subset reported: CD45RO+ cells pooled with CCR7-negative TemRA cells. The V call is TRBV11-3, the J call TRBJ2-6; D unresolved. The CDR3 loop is CASSDPVSRQSRANVLTF. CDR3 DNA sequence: TGTGCCAGCAGCGACCCCGTCTCTCGACAAAGTCGGGCCAACGTCCTGACTTTC.